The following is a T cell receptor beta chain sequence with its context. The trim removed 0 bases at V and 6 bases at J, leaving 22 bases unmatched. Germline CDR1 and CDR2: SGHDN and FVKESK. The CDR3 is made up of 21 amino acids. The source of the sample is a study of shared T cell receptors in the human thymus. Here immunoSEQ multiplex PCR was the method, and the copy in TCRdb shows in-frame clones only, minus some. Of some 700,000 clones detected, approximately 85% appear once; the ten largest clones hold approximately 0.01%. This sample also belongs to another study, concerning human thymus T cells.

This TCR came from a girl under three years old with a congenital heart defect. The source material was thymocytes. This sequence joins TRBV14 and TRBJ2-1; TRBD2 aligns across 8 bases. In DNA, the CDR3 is TGTGCCAGCAGCCAAGATGTAGACCATCCGGGGACTAGAACTGCGGGCAATGAGCAGTTCTTC. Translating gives CASSQDVDHPGTRTAGNEQFF. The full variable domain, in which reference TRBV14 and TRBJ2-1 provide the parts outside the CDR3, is EAGVTQFPSHSVIEKGQTVTLRCDPISGHDNLYWYRRVMGKEIKFLLHFVKESKQDESGMPNNRFLAERTGGTYSTLKVQPAELEDSGVYFCASSQDVDHPGTRTAGNEQFFGPGTRLTVL.